Detailed here is one TCR beta chain. The data are from a study of T cell changes during pregnancy in multiple sclerosis. The length of the CDR3 is 18 residues. The V segment lost 1 base and the J segment 3 bases; nucleotides outside the gene matches: 11. Germline CDR1 SGHTA, CDR2 FQGTGA. Using immunoSEQ multiplex PCR, the repertoire was profiled, and TCRdb retains in-frame clones only, with some absent. Here the sample spans approximately 92,000 clones, 90% to 95% being singletons. The source material was peripheral blood, sampled after pregnancy. The clonotype comes from a female donor with multiple sclerosis, enrolled in a pregnancy study. V is TRBV7-3 and J is TRBJ2-3, with 9 bases that match TRBD2. The CDR3 region has the DNA TGTGCCAGCAGCTTAAAGGGCTGGGCTAGCGGGACGACAGATACGCAGTATTTT. Amino acids: CASSLKGWASGTTDTQYF.